These 2 T cell receptor beta chains share one sample of origin, sequenced in a study of T cell responses to AZD1222 COVID-19 vaccine. Measured with immunoSEQ multiplex PCR; TCRdb has only the in-frame clones, and not every one. This table has under 85,000 clones, 90% appearing once. The sample here was peripheral blood, taken 28 days after the second AZD1222 dose. These receptors all come from an adult who received the AZD1222 COVID-19 vaccine.

The chain employs TRBV5-1 and TRBJ1-1; D is uncertain. The CDR3 length is 13 residues. Trimming shortened V by 5 bases and J by 4 bases, and 12 bases separated the two germline ends. CDR1 and CDR2 from the germline V gene are SGHRS and YFSETQ. CDR3 loop: CASRSTPATEAFF. For the CDR3, the DNA is TGCGCCAGCAGGTCTACACCGGCCACTGAAGCTTTCTTT.

The chain combines TRBV21-1 with TRBJ1-3. TRBV21-1 is a documented pseudogene. The CDR3 contains 14 residues. The CDR3 DNA reads TGTGCCAGCAGCAAAGCTCGCGGTCAGGACACCATATATTTT. Translating it yields CASSKARGQDTIYF.